A selection of T cell receptor beta chains follows, all from one sample in a study of cytotoxic CD8 clonotypes in ibrutinib-treated CLL. TCRdb's copy holds only in-frame clones and misses some; the assay was immunoSEQ multiplex PCR. Altogether 28,000 or so clones are present, 62% being singletons, with the ten largest covering 13% to 15%. Sequencing used PBMCs, obtained before ibrutinib treatment. The origin of the receptors is a human donor with chronic lymphocytic leukemia. CDR3s include the opening cysteine and the closing phenylalanine or tryptophan. A D gene is named only where the DNA matches it firmly. Size values are once, few and many counts, or a class for expanded clones, and some rows have none.

size	D	V	J	DNA	CDR3
-	TRBD2	TRBV28	TRBJ2-3	TGTGCCAGTCATAGCGGGGTCCCATTTACGCAGTATTTT	CASHSGVPFTQYF
few	-	TRBV4-2	TRBJ1-5	TGTGCCAGCAGCCAAGATGGCTTCCAGGGTTCCCAGCATTTT	CASSQDGFQGSQHF
-	-	TRBV10-1	TRBJ2-7	TGCGCCAGCAGTGAGGATCCTGCGGTAGGCCAGCAGTACTTC	CASSEDPAVGQQYF
-	-	TRBV19	TRBJ1-5	TGTGCCAGTAACATGGGGCAGGTTGGTGGGGCCCAGCATTTT	CASNMGQVGGAQHF
-	TRBD1	TRBV18	TRBJ2-2	TGTGCCAGCTCATCACGTGGACAGGGTATATCCGGGGAGCTGTTTTTT	CASSSRGQGISGELFF
-	-	TRBV9	TRBJ2-3	TGTGCCAGCAGCGTAGGGGGGCGATCAGATACGCAGTATTTT	CASSVGGRSDTQYF
-	TRBD1	TRBV5-6	TRBJ1-2	TGTGCCAGCAGCTTCGGGGACAGGGGTTCAGCGGGCTACACCTTC	CASSFGDRGSAGYTF
once	-	TRBV27	TRBJ1-1	TGTGCCAGCAGTTTAAAGGGAGAGGTGAACACTGAAGCTTTCTTT	CASSLKGEVNTEAFF
-	-	TRBV4-1	TRBJ1-2	TGCGCCAGCAGCCAAGGGTTCGGAGCAGCAAACTATGGCTACACCTTC	CASSQGFGAANYGYTF
-	-	TRBV11-2	TRBJ1-2	TGTGCCAGCAGCCGACGCCTCGATGGCTACACCTTC	CASSRRLDGYTF
-	TRBD1	TRBV18	TRBJ1-2	TGTGCCAGCTCACCCATCGAGGACAGGGGCGCTTTTTATGGCTACACCTTC	CASSPIEDRGAFYGYTF
-	TRBD2	TRBV7-9	TRBJ2-1	TGTGCCAGCAGCGTTCTAGCGGACTCCAATGAGCAGTTCTTC	CASSVLADSNEQFF
-	-	TRBV11-2	TRBJ1-2	TGTGCCAGCAGCTTTGGCGGACCCTATGGCTACACCTTC	CASSFGGPYGYTF
-	TRBD1	TRBV19	TRBJ2-3	TGTGCCAGTAGAGCGACAGGGGCAGATACGCAGTATTTT	CASRATGADTQYF
-	-	TRBV19	TRBJ2-6	TGTGCCAGTAGTATGGACGGTAGCTCTGGGGCCAACGTCCTGACTTTC	CASSMDGSSGANVLTF
-	-	TRBV19	TRBJ1-1	TGTGCCAGTAGTATCGCGCAAACGAACACTGAAGCTTTCTTT	CASSIAQTNTEAFF
-	TRBD2	TRBV7-8	TRBJ2-7	TGTGCCAGCAGCTTAGAAGGTGGGCTAGCGGGTACCTACGAGCAGTACTTC	CASSLEGGLAGTYEQYF
-	-	TRBV9	TRBJ1-1	TGTGCCAGCAGCGTAGCTTGGAGGTACACTGAAGCTTTCTTT	CASSVAWRYTEAFF
-	TRBD1	TRBV2	TRBJ2-7	TGTGCCAGCGAGGACAGGGATACCTACGAGCAGTACTTC	CASEDRDTYEQYF
few	-	TRBV19	TRBJ1-1	TGTGCCAGTAGTATAACAGTCATGAACACTGAAGCTTTCTTT	CASSITVMNTEAFF
-	TRBD2	TRBV7-7	TRBJ2-1	TGTGCTAGCAGCTTAGGACCAGCGGGAGGACCGGGGGCCTACAATGAGCAGTTCTTC	CASSLGPAGGPGAYNEQFF
-	-	TRBV4-1	TRBJ1-4	TGCGCCAGCAGCCGGTCCTCCGGGCTCAGTAATGAAAAACTGTTTTTT	CASSRSSGLSNEKLFF